This T cell receptor beta chain appears in the sequencing data of a study of blood T cell repertoires in COVID-19. Study at large: The United States, Italy and Spain provided the acute and convalescent COVID-19 samples. T cells, B-cell-depleted T cells, or PBMCs supplied cDNA or gDNA.

This table comes from immunoSEQ multiplex PCR, and its TCRdb copy is limited to in-frame clones, with some not included. The data show around 360,000 clones, roughly 87% seen once. This clone is a singleton in its sample. In germline, CDR1 is SGHDT, CDR2 YYEEEE. The V end was cut by 5 bases, the J end by 6 bases, with 17 bases between. The CDR3 consists of 15 residues. This receptor was identified in a woman aged 25 to 45 who had recovered from COVID-19. Sequences were obtained from PBMCs or T cells enriched from blood (not recorded which). The chain employs TRBV5-6 and TRBJ1-4; no reliable D call. The chain's CDR3 is CASRSLGQTDEKLFF. For the CDR3, the DNA is TGTGCCAGCAGGTCCTTGGGCCAGACGGATGAAAAACTGTTTTTT.